What follows are 28 T cell receptor beta chains derived from one specimen sequenced in a study of blood T cell repertoires in COVID-19 (dated by TCRdb to 2019 to 2021). Receptors were amplified or captured by the immunoSEQ multiplex PCR assay. As stored in TCRdb, this immuneACCESS dataset retains in-frame rearrangements with V and J assigned. A fraction of the clones does not appear; measured against another copy, unresolved V genes explain less than half of the discrepancy, and the remainder lacks a known reason. The sample yields approximately 100,000 clones; roughly 88% were counted once. The ten largest clones represent about 3% of the sample. The sequenced sample consisted of peripheral blood. The receptors originated from a human donor in a cohort sampled during active COVID-19.

The chain has TRBV2 and TRBJ2-1; no clear D. The V end lost 4 bases, the J end lost 15 bases, and 19 bases lay between the germline ends. This CDR3 is 13 amino acids long. Germline V gene data show CDR1 as SNHLY and CDR2 as FYNNEI. This CDR3 is CASSVVDDSPWFF. CDR3 coding DNA: TGTGCCAGCAGTGTAGTGGATGACTCCCCATGGTTCTTC.

This clone qualifies as medium-sized (0.01 to 0.1%). The V call is TRBV27, the J call TRBJ1-4; possibly TRBD1 for D (6 bases). Trimming cost V 3 bases and J 8 bases, with 31 bases left between them. CDR1 MNHEY and CDR2 SMNVEV come from the germline V gene (reference sequence). This CDR3 is 20 amino acids long. The CDR3 here is CASSFGLDDGGQPFGEKLFF. CDR3 DNA: TGTGCCAGCAGTTTTGGATTGGATGACGGAGGACAGCCCTTCGGAGAAAAACTGTTTTTT.

The rearrangement links TRBV7-9 to TRBJ2-7, with 9 bases fitting TRBD2. Trimming took 3 bases from V and 1 from J; bases not matched to a gene: 4. Germline loops: CDR1 SEHNR, CDR2 FQNEAQ (reference sequence). There are 15 residues in the CDR3. The CDR3 nucleotides are TGTGCCAGCAGCTTGACTAGCGGTCGATCCTACGAGCAGTACTTC. Translated, it gives CASSLTSGRSYEQYF.

In this sample, this clone turned up once. The chain joins TRBV7-9 to TRBJ2-7; D is perhaps TRBD1 (6 bases). The CDR3 runs to 16 residues. Germline V CDR1 and CDR2: SEHNR, FQNEAQ (reference sequence). V lost 2 bases to trimming and J lost 9 bases, with 23 bases between them. CDR3 in amino acids: CASSLSGGPGVWGQYF. CDR3 nucleotide sequence: TGTGCCAGCAGCTTAAGCGGCGGGCCAGGGGTCTGGGGGCAGTACTTC.

This clone was seen a single time. The chain joins TRBV19 to TRBJ1-4; the D gene is possibly TRBD1 (5 bases). The CDR3 is 15 amino acids. CDR1 and CDR2 from the germline V gene are LNHDA and SQIVND (reference sequence). V shed 7 bases and J shed 3 bases, with 15 bases lying between them. The CDR3 region is CASKAGGGANEKLFF. The DNA of the CDR3 is TGTGCCAGTAAGGCTGGGGGAGGCGCTAATGAAAAACTGTTTTTT. The whole variable domain, remainder taken from reference TRBV19 and TRBJ1-4, is DGGITQSPKYLFRKEGQNVTLSCEQNLNHDAMYWYRQDPGQGLRLIYYSQIVNDFQKGDIAEGYSVSREKKESFPLTVTSAQKNPTAFYLCASKAGGGANEKLFFGSGTQLSVL.

This chain connects TRBV29-1 to TRBJ1-1; TRBD1 matches at 7 bases. The germline V gene has CDR1 SQVTM and CDR2 ANQGSEA. The trim removed 5 bases at V and 0 bases at J, leaving 6 bases unmatched. The CDR3 is made up of 14 amino acids. The CDR3 loop is CSVPVGTVNTEAFF. The CDR3 DNA reads as TGCAGCGTTCCGGTGGGGACAGTGAACACTGAAGCTTTCTTT.

The chain is built from TRBV28 and TRBJ1-1, with D possibly matching TRBD1 (5 bases). This CDR3 region has 14 residues. The germline gives CDR1 MDHEN, CDR2 SYDVKM. The V end was cut by 10 bases, the J end by 0 bases, with 15 bases between. DNA of the CDR3: TGTGCCACCCTCCCGGGAGGGGTGAACACTGAAGCTTTCTTT. It encodes CATLPGGVNTEAFF.

In this sample, this clone turned up a few times. The gene calls are TRBV5-1 and TRBJ1-3; D remains unclear. Germline V gene sequence: CDR1 SGHRS, CDR2 YFSETQ. V was pared by 0 bases and J by 4 bases, with 11 bases between. This CDR3 is 15 amino acids long. The CDR3 sequence: CASSLDRRSGNTIYF. CDR3 bases: TGCGCCAGCAGCTTGGACAGAAGATCAGGAAACACCATATATTTT.

The CDR3: CASSRGTTPRIQYF. The CDR3 DNA is TGTGCCAGCAGCCGAGGGACTACACCTAGGATTCAGTACTTC. This rearrangement joins TRBV7-8 to TRBJ2-4; 7 bases are shared with TRBD2. CDR3 size: 14 residues. J was trimmed by 10 bases and V by 5 bases; bases with no gene match: 11. Germline CDR1 SGHVS, CDR2 FQNEAQ.

This chain connects TRBV14 to TRBJ1-2; 8 positions match TRBD1. The junction had 11 bases not matched to a gene; V was cut back by 6 bases and J by 2 bases. Germline CDR1 is SGHDN and CDR2 is FVKESK. The CDR3 runs 16 residues. The CDR3 DNA is TGTGCCAGCAGGCGGACAGGACAGGGAAACAACTATGGCTACACCTTC. Amino acids: CASRRTGQGNNYGYTF.

This chain connects TRBV4-3 to TRBJ2-4; possible D gene TRBD1, 7 bases. The CDR3 runs 12 residues. The V and J ends lost 0 bases and 16 bases respectively, with 13 bases between them. Germline values: CDR1 LGHNA, CDR2 YSLEER. The CDR3 nucleotides are TGCGCCAGCAGCCAAGATGACAGGGACTCCTACTTC. Translated, it gives CASSQDDRDSYF.

The chain combines TRBV9 with TRBJ1-3; D is undetermined. The CDR3 spans 15 residues. V was shortened by 4 bases and J by 2 bases, with 13 bases between the two germline ends. The germline CDR1 and CDR2 sequences are SGDLS and YYNGEE. The CDR3 loop is CASSYSGRAGNTIYF. The CDR3 region has the DNA TGTGCCAGCAGCTACTCCGGGAGGGCTGGAAACACCATATATTTT.

This chain uses TRBV30 with TRBJ2-1, with 9 bases fitting TRBD2. Germline-derived CDR1 and CDR2 are GTSNPN and SVGIG (reference sequence). The CDR3 runs 15 residues. Trimming cost V 3 bases and J 7 bases; bases outside gene matches: 10. The CDR3 region is CAWRLGRGGRNEQFF. For the CDR3, the DNA is TGTGCCTGGAGACTGGGGCGGGGGGGCAGAAATGAGCAGTTCTTC.

The gene calls are TRBV18 and TRBJ1-2, with 9 positions matching TRBD1. V lost 4 bases to trimming and J lost 2 bases; unmatched junction nucleotides: 8. CDR1 and CDR2 (germline): KGHSH, LQKENI. This CDR3 comprises 16 residues. CDR3 sequence (DNA): TGTGCCAGCTCACAGGGTGCCACAGGGGGCAACTATGGCTACACCTTC. Amino acid sequence: CASSQGATGGNYGYTF.

V and J are TRBV6-1 and TRBJ1-1; the match to TRBD1 covers 7 bases. Germline V CDR1 and CDR2: MNHNS, SASEGT. V was clipped by 3 bases and J by 3 bases; unmatched bases: 7. The CDR3 is made up of 15 amino acids. The CDR3, as DNA: TGTGCCAGCAGTGATAGGGGGCGAGGAGACACTGAAGCTTTCTTT. It yields the protein CASSDRGRGDTEAFF.

The chain carries TRBV18 and TRBJ2-7, with D uncertain. The CDR3 extends over 15 amino acids. The ends were cut back, 6 bases at V and 0 bases at J, with 15 bases in the middle. Germline CDR1 is KGHSH and CDR2 is LQKENI. The CDR3, as DNA: TGTGCCAGCTCGTCAACGGCAGAGGCCTCCTACGAGCAGTACTTC. Its protein product is CASSSTAEASYEQYF.

This clone came up once. V gene TRBV15 combines with J gene TRBJ1-2, with D possibly being TRBD1 (6 bases). CDR1 LNHNV and CDR2 YYDKDF come from the germline V gene (reference sequence). Trimming left V 3 bases short and J 2 bases short, with 13 bases between. The CDR3 has 15 residues. DNA of the CDR3: TGTGCCACCAGCAGCCCGAGACAGGCAAACTATGGCTACACCTTC. This translates into CATSSPRQANYGYTF.

This chain joins TRBV2 and TRBJ2-7, with TRBD1 matching 9 bases. Germline trimming cut 8 bases from V and 7 bases from J; bases unmatched to any gene: 9. This CDR3 has 13 residues. Germline CDR1 is SNHLY and CDR2 is FYNNEI. The CDR3 loop is CASARQGGREQYF. For the CDR3, the DNA is TGTGCCAGCGCAAGACAGGGGGGGAGGGAGCAGTACTTC.

The chain couples TRBV16 to TRBJ2-2, with a weak D call TRBD1 (5 bases). V was trimmed by 0 bases and J by 0 bases, leaving 8 bases between them. CDR1 is KGHSY and CDR2 is FQNENV in the germline V gene. The CDR3 consists of 16 residues. As DNA, the CDR3 is TGTGCCAGCAGCCAATCTCAGGGCCCGAACACCGGGGAGCTGTTTTTT. Encoded protein: CASSQSQGPNTGELFF.

The J gene is TRBJ1-1, the V gene TRBV5-6, with 10 bases that match TRBD1. Trimming at V came to 6 bases and at J to 4 bases, leaving 6 bases not matched to a gene. The CDR3 consists of 14 residues. The V gene's germline CDR1 is SGHDT and CDR2 YYEEEE. For the CDR3, the DNA is TGTGCCAGCACCCCGGGACAGGGGTCCACTGAAGCTTTCTTT. It translates to CASTPGQGSTEAFF.

The chain joins TRBV12-3 or TRBV12-4 to TRBJ1-1; D not resolved. Trimming removed 7 bases at V and 6 bases at J, with 15 bases between. CDR3 length: 13 amino acids. The CDR3 DNA is TGTGCCAGCACCGGACTGCTTAGCGCTGAAGCTTTCTTT. Encoded protein: CASTGLLSAEAFF.

This chain links TRBV7-9 with TRBJ2-7, with 8 bases identical to TRBD1. CDR1 and CDR2 from the germline V gene are SEHNR and FQNEAQ (reference sequence). The J segment lost 1 base and the V segment lost 1 base, leaving 6 bases of the junction unmatched. This CDR3 comprises 16 residues. The CDR3 DNA sequence: TGTGCCAGCAGCTTAGGAACCGGGACAGGATCCTACGAGCAGTACTTC. Translation: CASSLGTGTGSYEQYF.

This rearrangement joins TRBV27 to TRBJ2-7, with 13 nucleotides matching TRBD2. The germline V gene has CDR1 MNHEY and CDR2 SMNVEV (reference sequence). This CDR3 spans 16 amino acids. V was pared by 3 bases and J by 2 bases, with 4 bases of the junction left unmatched. For the CDR3, the DNA is TGTGCCAGCAGTTTGACCGGGACTAGCGGGACCTACGAGCAGTACTTC. Translation: CASSLTGTSGTYEQYF.

This rearrangement joins TRBV6-6 to TRBJ2-3, with 8 bases fitting TRBD2. The germline gives CDR1 MNHNY, CDR2 SVGAGI (reference sequence). The CDR3 has 16 amino acids. The J segment lost 2 bases and the V segment lost 5 bases, leaving 9 bases of the junction unmatched. CDR3: CASSHQGGGNTDTQYF. CDR3 nucleotide sequence: TGTGCCAGCAGTCACCAAGGCGGGGGGAACACAGATACGCAGTATTTT.

The V gene is TRBV5-4, the J gene TRBJ2-5; 9 positions agree with TRBD2. The CDR3 consists of 14 residues. Germline V gives CDR1 SGHNT, CDR2 YYREEE (reference sequence). V lost 5 bases to trimming and J lost 7 bases; unmatched junction nucleotides: 9. CDR3 in amino acids: CASRPGLALGTQYF. The CDR3 nucleotides read TGTGCCAGCAGACCCGGACTAGCGTTAGGGACCCAGTACTTC.

The chain couples TRBV3-1 (or the pseudogene TRBV3-2) to TRBJ1-1; TRBD1 agrees at 9 bases. Germline V gene sequence: CDR1 LGHDT, CDR2 YNNKEL (reference sequence). The ends lost 5 bases at V and 4 bases at J; junction bases unmatched: 11. CDR3 length: 16 residues. The CDR3 sequence is CASSVTGGARSTEAFF. The CDR3 nucleotides are TGTGCCAGCAGCGTTACAGGGGGCGCGAGGAGCACTGAAGCTTTCTTT.

The chain uses TRBV18 and TRBJ2-3, with D tentatively TRBD2 (6 bases). Germline V gene data show CDR1 as KGHSH and CDR2 as LQKENI. The CDR3 contains 18 residues. V lost 1 base and J lost 0, with 17 bases in between. The CDR3 bases are TGTGCCAGCTCACCACTCCCTGGAGGGCAGTCTAGCACAGATACGCAGTATTTT. It codes for CASSPLPGGQSSTDTQYF.

The CDR3: CASSVGRWEGYNEQFF. The DNA of the CDR3 is TGTGCCAGCAGCGTAGGTCGCTGGGAGGGATACAATGAGCAGTTCTTC. The V call is TRBV9, the J call TRBJ2-1, with 7 positions matching TRBD2. Germline V CDR1 and CDR2: SGDLS, YYNGEE. This CDR3 has 16 amino acids. Losses at the gene ends were 0 bases for V and 4 bases for J; bases not matched to a gene: 7. The whole variable domain, remainder taken from reference TRBV9 and TRBJ2-1, is DSGVTQTPKHLITATGQRVTLRCSPRSGDLSVYWYQQSLDQGLQFLIQYYNGEERAKGNILERFSAQQFPDLHSELNLSSLELGDSALYFCASSVGRWEGYNEQFFGPGTRLTVL.